These 22 T cell receptor beta chains came from one sample sequenced in a study of T cells in Graves' hyperthyroidism and ophthalmopathy. Template material for amplifying TCR beta CDR3 regions consisted of RNA transcripts. Carried out on the TCR CDR3, a first-round RT-PCR used the HTBI primer set. TCRdb re-analysed the multiplex PCR reads in MiXCR, keeping a single row per CDR3 protein. This sample has about 400,000 distinct CDR3 sequences, with around 15% found just once. Sequencing used blood. These receptors all come from a woman aged 25 to 45 with Graves' ophthalmopathy.

The chain couples TRBV28 to TRBJ2-1; 9 bases agree with TRBD1. CDR3 length equals 14 residues. The junction had 2 bases not matched to a gene; V was cut back by 6 bases and J by 2 bases. CDR1 and CDR2 from the germline V gene are MDHEN and SYDVKM. The CDR3 sequence: CASSHRGPYNEQFF. CDR3 bases: TGTGCCAGCAGCCACAGGGGGCCCTACAATGAGCAGTTCTTC. Using reference TRBV28 and TRBJ2-1 for the parts outside the CDR3, the full variable domain is DVKVTQSSRYLVKRTGEKVFLECVQDMDHENMFWYRQDPGLGLRLIYFSYDVKMKEKGDIPEGYSVSREKKERFSLILESASTNQTSMYLCASSHRGPYNEQFFGPGTRLTVL.

The genes are TRBV7-6 and TRBJ2-5, with TRBD2 matching over 9 bases. This CDR3 spans 15 amino acids. J was trimmed by 0 bases and V by 7 bases; bases with no gene match: 6. Germline V gives CDR1 SGHVS, CDR2 FNYEAQ. CDR3 DNA sequence: TGTGCCAGCATGAGACTAGCGGCCTACCAAGAGACCCAGTACTTC. Its protein is CASMRLAAYQETQYF.

There are many counts of this clonotype. The V gene is TRBV15, the J gene TRBJ1-1; 7 nucleotides align to TRBD1. Germline V lookup: CDR1 LNHNV, CDR2 YYDKDF (reference sequence). The CDR3 loop spans 15 amino acids. J gave up 0 bases and V 3 bases, and 4 bases lay outside the gene matches. CDR3 in amino acids: CATSSGGTVNTEAFF. In DNA form, the CDR3 reads TGTGCCACCAGCAGCGGCGGGACAGTGAACACTGAAGCTTTCTTT.

V and J are TRBV5-4 and TRBJ2-3, with 9 positions matching TRBD1. Unmatched junction bases numbered 19, after V lost 2 bases and J lost 6 bases. Germline CDR1 and CDR2: SGHNT and YYREEE (reference sequence). The CDR3 length is 19 residues. CDR3 residues: CASSLIFLGRVQGADTQYF. The CDR3 nucleotides are TGTGCCAGCAGCTTAATTTTTTTGGGGAGGGTACAGGGGGCGGATACGCAGTATTTT.

In its sample, this clonotype was seen many times. This rearrangement joins TRBV4-2 to TRBJ1-4; TRBD1 might be the D (6 bases). V was shortened by 0 bases and J by 6 bases, with 11 bases between the two germline ends. The length of the CDR3 is 15 residues. CDR1 and CDR2 from the germline V gene are LGHNA and YNFKEQ. The CDR3 nucleotides are TGTGCCAGCAGCCAAGATCCGAACAGGGATGAAAAACTGTTTTTT. Translated: CASSQDPNRDEKLFF.

This clonotype came up a few times. The junction differs from germline at one of its ends, possibly a read error. This chain links TRBV2 with TRBJ2-3; either TRBD1 or TRBD2 may fit D (6 bases each). This CDR3 has 20 amino acids. The germline CDR1 and CDR2 sequences are SNHLY and FYNNEI. CDR3 DNA sequence: TGTGCCAACAGTGAAGAGGTTGAGGCGGGGACAACCTCTAGCACGGATACGCAGTATTTT. Translating it yields CANSEEVEAGTTSSTDTQYF.

This clonotype has a count of ten or more. V usage is TRBV6-4 and J usage is TRBJ2-3; TRBD1 aligns across 9 bases. Germline V gives CDR1 MRHNA, CDR2 SNTAGT. The CDR3 length is 15 residues. The V segment lost 4 bases and the J segment 3 bases; nucleotides outside the gene matches: 5. The CDR3 sequence: CASSGGQGKTDTQYF. The CDR3, as DNA: TGTGCCAGCAGTGGAGGACAGGGGAAGACAGATACGCAGTATTTT.

This clonotype was found many times. The rearrangement uses TRBV20-1 and TRBJ2-2, with D perhaps assigned TRBD1 or TRBD2 (5 bases each). The CDR3 covers 14 residues. Germline V gene data show CDR1 as DFQATT and CDR2 as SNEGSKA (reference sequence). Trimming removed 1 base from V and 7 bases from J, with 13 bases in between. DNA for the CDR3: TGCAGTGCTAGAGGAGGGGCCGTGATCGGGGAGCTGTTTTTT. Its protein is CSARGGAVIGELFF.

This clonotype was observed at least ten times. The chain recombines TRBV11-2 with TRBJ1-1; a possible D gene is TRBD1 (6 bases). The length of the CDR3 is 14 residues. Germline V gene sequence: CDR1 SGHAT, CDR2 FQNNGV. V lost 5 bases and J 1 base, leaving 11 bases between the germline ends. For the CDR3, the DNA is TGTGCCAGCAGCACTGGACAGCCGAACACTGAAGCTTTCTTT. It translates to CASSTGQPNTEAFF.

The table lists this clonotype with many counts. V usage is TRBV6-1 and J usage is TRBJ1-5; D not resolved. CDR1 is MNHNS, CDR2 SASEGT, per germline. The CDR3 extends over 15 amino acids. V lost 1 base to trimming and J lost 5 bases, with 12 bases between them. The CDR3 coding sequence is TGTGCCAGCAGTGAAGGTCCCCAACCTCATCAGCCCCAGCATTTT. As protein: CASSEGPQPHQPQHF.

This clonotype was recorded many times. This chain links TRBV28 with TRBJ2-1; D gene unclear. The V gene's germline CDR1 is MDHEN and CDR2 SYDVKM. Trimming took off 1 base at V and 5 bases at J, with 15 bases between the two ends. This CDR3 contains 16 residues. The CDR3 sequence is CASSLLRQRKNNEQFF. The CDR3 coding sequence is TGTGCCAGCAGTTTATTAAGACAACGGAAGAACAATGAGCAGTTCTTC.

At least ten counts were recorded for this clonotype. V usage is TRBV20-1 and J usage is TRBJ2-5, with 9 bases lining up with TRBD1. This CDR3 is 15 amino acids long. Germline values: CDR1 DFQATT, CDR2 SNEGSKA (reference sequence). The junction had 10 bases not matched to a gene; V was cut back by 6 bases and J by 2 bases. The CDR3 nucleotides are TGCAGTGCCCCCGGGGGACAGGGCTTTCAAGAGACCCAGTACTTC. This translates into CSAPGGQGFQETQYF.

The sample holds many counts of this clonotype. In nucleotides, the CDR3 is TGTGCCACCAGCCTGACAGGGCGCGAGACCCAGTACTTC. This encodes CATSLTGRETQYF. The chain uses TRBV15 and TRBJ2-5; 7 bases align to TRBD1. Germline V CDR1 and CDR2: LNHNV, YYDKDF (reference sequence). This CDR3 has 13 amino acids. With V trimmed by 5 bases and J by 5 bases, 5 bases remained unmatched.

This clonotype has just a few counts. For the CDR3, the DNA is TGTGCCAGCAGCTTAGATTTGGGACGGGATAGCTACACCTTC. This codes for CASSLDLGRDSYTF. V and J are TRBV7-2 and TRBJ1-2; tentatively, D is TRBD1 (5 bases). This CDR3 has 14 residues. The germline V and J ends were trimmed by 1 base and 9 bases, with 15 bases remaining between them. Germline CDR1 SGHTA, CDR2 FQGNSA.

The chain recombines TRBV28 with TRBJ2-1; a possible D gene is TRBD2 (7 bases). This CDR3 is 13 amino acids long. The germline V gene has CDR1 MDHEN and CDR2 SYDVKM. V shed 5 bases and J shed 7 bases, with 12 bases lying between them. The chain's CDR3 is CASSRGGSNEQFF. In DNA, the CDR3 is TGTGCCAGCAGTAGGGGGGGCTCAAATGAGCAGTTCTTC.

This clonotype has a count of ten or more. The J gene is TRBJ2-7, the V gene TRBV6-1; D gene unclear. The CDR3 extends over 12 amino acids. The ends were cut back, 6 bases at V and 6 bases at J, with 12 bases in the middle. Germline values: CDR1 MNHNS, CDR2 SASEGT. The CDR3 region is CASSHFPPEQYF. In DNA, the CDR3 is TGTGCCAGCAGCCATTTTCCCCCCGAGCAGTACTTC.

This clonotype showed up many times. The V and J genes are TRBV20-1 and TRBJ1-1, with D possibly matching TRBD1 (5 bases). Germline V CDR1 and CDR2: DFQATT, SNEGSKA (reference sequence). Trimming left V 6 bases short and J 4 bases short, with 12 bases between. This CDR3 is 12 amino acids long. The CDR3 DNA reads TGCAGTGCCCAGAGGAGGGGCACTGAAGCTTTCTTT. Protein: CSAQRRGTEAFF.

Comments on this clonotype: Just one base apart from a much larger clone, this may be a read error. J is TRBJ2-1 and V is TRBV28; no reliable D call. V was shortened by 8 bases and J by 7 bases, with 12 bases between the two germline ends. The CDR3 consists of 12 residues. Germline CDR1 is MDHEN and CDR2 is SYDVKM. Here the CDR3 reads CASGPLGNEQFF. The CDR3 DNA follows: TGTGCCAGCGGCCCCCTGGGAAATGAGCAGTTCTTC.

The V call is TRBV19, the J call TRBJ1-1, with D possibly matching TRBD1 (5 bases). This CDR3 region has 14 residues. V lost 3 bases and J 10 bases, leaving 18 bases between the germline ends. Germline loops: CDR1 LNHDA, CDR2 SQIVND (reference sequence). The CDR3 is CASSIRQTTPGAFF. The CDR3 nucleotides are TGTGCCAGTAGTATTCGACAGACGACTCCTGGAGCTTTCTTT.

The rearrangement uses TRBV15 and TRBJ1-6, with TRBD1 matching over 7 bases. The CDR3 has 22 residues. Per the germline V gene, CDR1 is LNHNV and CDR2 is YYDKDF (reference sequence). V was clipped by 0 bases and J by 3 bases; unmatched bases: 20. CDR3 coding DNA: TGTGCCACCAGCAGAGAGCCTGGGGACCCGGGACAGCCGTACCTCTATAATTCACCCCTCCACTTT. Protein product: CATSREPGDPGQPYLYNSPLHF.

There are many counts of this clonotype. V is TRBV7-4 and J is TRBJ2-3; D perhaps matches TRBD1 (6 bases). The germline V gene encodes CDR1 SGHVT and CDR2 SQSDAQ. The CDR3 runs 19 residues. V lost 3 bases and J lost 6, with 28 bases in between. In DNA, the CDR3 is TGTGCCAGCAGCTTTTCCTCCGACCGGGACACTCGGTGTAAGGATACGCAGTATTTT. Translating gives CASSFSSDRDTRCKDTQYF.

This clonotype has at least ten counts. The V gene is TRBV7-6, the J gene TRBJ2-6; no clear D. The CDR3 is made up of 15 amino acids. Germline assignment: CDR1 SGHVS and CDR2 FNYEAQ. The V gene lost 5 bases and the J gene lost 1 base, with 9 bases spanning the gap. The CDR3 nucleotides read TGTGCCAGCAGCACAACGGCTTCTGGGGCCAACGTCCTGACTTTC. Translated: CASSTTASGANVLTF.